The rows below give T cell receptor beta chains drawn from one sample of a study of Tregs in tolerant kidney transplant recipients. Generated by immunoSEQ multiplex PCR, the TCRdb table keeps only in-frame clones and is missing some. The table lists fewer than 100,000 clones, under 95% of them singletons. Sequences were derived from CD4+ T cells from blood, sampled before the transplant. These TCRs come from a human donor who received a combined kidney and bone marrow transplant. The CDR3 runs from the conserved cysteine through the conserved F or W. D genes are given only for firm matches. Expanded clones get a size class; other rows say once, few or many, or leave the size out.

clone size	CDR3 length	V gene	J gene	D gene	CDR3 protein	CDR3 DNA
-	18	TRBV7-2	TRBJ1-2	TRBD1	CASSLRAPGQGATSGYTF	TGTGCCAGCAGCTTAAGAGCCCCGGGACAGGGGGCGACTTCTGGCTACACCTTC
-	18	TRBV30	TRBJ2-2	TRBD2	CAWSVFLSSGGNTGELFF	TGTGCCTGGAGTGTATTTCTATCTAGCGGGGGAAACACCGGGGAGCTGTTTTTT
-	11	TRBV6-1	TRBJ2-7	-	CASSVFYEQYF	TGTGCCAGCAGTGTCTTCTACGAGCAGTACTTC
-	14	TRBV5-4	TRBJ1-1	-	CASSTGQFNTEAFF	TGTGCCAGCAGCACGGGACAATTTAACACTGAAGCTTTCTTT
once	15	TRBV18	TRBJ2-7	TRBD1	CASSPGQASSYEQYF	TGTGCCAGCTCACCCGGACAGGCGAGCTCCTACGAGCAGTACTTC
once	17	TRBV15	TRBJ2-7	TRBD2	CATSRERLAGDSYEQYF	TGTGCCACCAGCAGGGAACGACTAGCGGGAGACTCCTACGAGCAGTACTTC
-	12	TRBV10-1	TRBJ2-4	-	CASSLRFGIQYF	TGCGCCAGCAGCCTCAGGTTCGGCATTCAGTACTTC
-	14	TRBV5-4	TRBJ2-1	-	CASSLPRSYNEQFF	TGTGCCAGCAGCTTGCCCCGCTCCTACAATGAGCAGTTCTTC
-	15	TRBV19	TRBJ1-4	TRBD1	CASTLKQGAGEKLFF	TGTGCCAGTACTTTAAAACAGGGGGCAGGGGAAAAACTGTTTTTT
few	14	TRBV7-2	TRBJ1-3	-	CASTQAIKGNTIYF	TGTGCCAGCACCCAGGCAATCAAAGGAAACACCATATATTTT
once	15	TRBV19	TRBJ2-2	-	CASSIVAGYTGELFF	TGTGCCAGTAGTATAGTAGCCGGGTACACCGGGGAGCTGTTTTTT
-	14	TRBV5-4	TRBJ2-1	-	CASLQGSSYNEQFF	TGTGCCAGCTTACAGGGCAGCTCCTACAATGAGCAGTTCTTC
-	13	TRBV4-2	TRBJ2-5	-	CASSQGRQETQYF	TGTGCCAGCAGCCAAGGCAGACAAGAGACCCAGTACTTC
-	16	TRBV19	TRBJ2-7	-	CASSMAARAPSYEQYF	TGTGCCAGTAGTATGGCCGCCAGGGCCCCCTCCTACGAGCAGTACTTC
-	14	TRBV29-1	TRBJ2-3	TRBD2	CSVELAGAVDTQYF	TGCAGCGTTGAACTAGCGGGAGCAGTAGATACGCAGTATTTT
-	15	TRBV5-1	TRBJ2-1	-	CASSLGQGSYNEQFF	TGCGCCAGCAGCTTGGGACAAGGCTCCTACAATGAGCAGTTCTTC
-	13	TRBV5-1	TRBJ2-1	-	CASSTLGSGEQFF	TGCGCCAGCAGCACCCTGGGAAGCGGAGAGCAGTTCTTC
-	14	TRBV18	TRBJ2-5	TRBD1	CASARDRQQETQYF	TGTGCCAGCGCCCGGGACAGGCAACAAGAGACCCAGTACTTC
-	15	TRBV4-2	TRBJ1-5	-	CASSQAGGSNQPQHF	TGTGCCAGCAGCCAAGCCGGGGGGAGCAATCAGCCCCAGCATTTT
-	11	TRBV2	TRBJ2-4	-	CASTGSSIQYF	TGTGCCAGCACAGGGTCTTCCATTCAGTACTTC
-	17	TRBV7-3	TRBJ2-1	TRBD2	CASSLAAAGGPGDEQFF	TGTGCCAGCAGCTTAGCGGCGGCGGGAGGGCCCGGCGATGAGCAGTTCTTC
-	14	TRBV2	TRBJ2-2	TRBD1	CASRGTANTGELFF	TGTGCCAGCAGGGGGACAGCGAACACCGGGGAGCTGTTTTTT
-	14	TRBV5-1	TRBJ2-5	-	CASSLGGGAETQYF	TGCGCCAGCAGCTTGGGGGGAGGTGCAGAGACCCAGTACTTC
-	16	TRBV19	TRBJ2-4	TRBD1	CASTTRRTGTGNIQYF	TGTGCCAGTACCACCCGGCGGACAGGGACGGGAAACATTCAGTACTTC